This T cell receptor (beta chain) was captured in a study of metastatic and nonmetastatic thyroid tumors. Overall study: Repertoire data that came from the blood and tumor or nodule tissue of malignant and benign thyroid patients were compared.

Study-wide results and caveats: For both blood and tumor, malignant thyroid tumors reportedly showed significantly higher TCR beta diversity than benign nodules did.

This clone was recorded many times. Its antigen is still unknown. Per the original methods: In papillary thyroid cancer, a distant-metastasis classifier was built using CDR3 differences across clinicopathological groups. Via MiXCR, TCRdb re-called the PCR reads. The V and J calls follow TCRdb's processing rather than the paper's. The data contain 42,000 or so clones, approximately 17% of them singletons. Patients underwent thyroid surgery, and none had received any treatment before it. Material for sequencing was tumor tissue. This sequence was found in a female donor with papillary thyroid cancer or a benign thyroid nodule (not recorded which). Some clones in this sample may be carry-over from other donors' samples.

The DNA for the CDR3 is TGTGCCAGCAGTTCCCTCGGGGGCCGGGGGGAGACCCAGTACTTC. The encoded protein is CASSSLGGRGETQYF. The gene calls are TRBV6-1 and TRBJ2-5; the D call may be TRBD1 or TRBD2 (6 bases each). Germline V CDR1 and CDR2: MNHNS, SASEGT. V dropped 5 bases and J dropped 5 bases, with 18 bases sitting between them. The CDR3 spans 15 residues.